These 13 T cell receptor beta chains came from one sample sequenced in a study of response to subunit inactivated influenza vaccine. TCRdb recomputed calls from the RT-PCR reads with MiXCR, one row per CDR3 protein. The sample has 500,000 to 600,000 distinct CDR3 sequences, roughly 10% seen once. These data also featured in a second study, about T cells expressing NK-cell markers. This second report adds: Researchers built TCR beta cDNA using 5'RACE template switching with UMIs.

This sample comprised PBMCs from blood, obtained on the day of vaccination. The receptor source for this set is a middle-aged man who received an inactivated influenza vaccine.

This clonotype has a count of ten or more. This chain connects TRBV19 to TRBJ2-1, with a possible D match to TRBD2 (7 bases). Germline V CDR1 and CDR2: LNHDA, SQIVND (reference sequence). The CDR3 has 12 residues. Trimming pared 5 bases from V and 9 bases from J, leaving 11 bases between. The CDR3 coding sequence is TGTGCCAGTAGTCCAAGGGGGGGTGAGCAGTTCTTC. It translates to CASSPRGGEQFF.

This chain links TRBV5-1 with TRBJ2-7; unclear D gene. Germline V gene sequence: CDR1 SGHRS, CDR2 YFSETQ. The CDR3 loop spans 13 amino acids. V dropped 3 bases and J dropped 0 bases, with 7 bases sitting between them. The CDR3 region is CASSSQVSYEQYF. The DNA for the CDR3 is TGCGCCAGCAGCTCACAAGTCTCCTACGAGCAGTACTTC.

This clonotype was seen only a few times. The gene calls are TRBV4-1 and TRBJ2-7, with D unclear. The CDR3 loop spans 15 amino acids. Per germline, CDR1 MGHRA and CDR2 YSYEKL. The ends were cut back, 1 base at V and 2 bases at J, with 12 bases in the middle. In DNA, the CDR3 is TGCGCCAGCAGCCAAGCATTTAGGCAAACCTACGAGCAGTACTTC. Its protein is CASSQAFRQTYEQYF.

This clonotype has at least ten counts. The gene calls are TRBV5-1 and TRBJ2-1, with 9 nucleotides matching TRBD1. The trim removed 5 bases at V and 8 bases at J, leaving 2 bases unmatched. This CDR3 has 12 residues. CDR1 is SGHRS, CDR2 YFSETQ, per germline. This chain's CDR3 is CASRGTGYEQFF. The CDR3 DNA reads TGCGCCAGCAGAGGGACAGGGTATGAGCAGTTCTTC.

The sample holds many counts of this clonotype. V is TRBV7-9 and J is TRBJ2-1; D ambiguous. The V end lost 5 bases, the J end lost 12 bases, and 17 bases lay between the germline ends. Per germline, CDR1 SEHNR and CDR2 FQNEAQ (reference sequence). CDR3 size: 13 residues. The CDR3: CASSRHWLLGQFF. CDR3 DNA: TGTGCCAGCAGCCGTCACTGGTTGCTTGGGCAGTTCTTC.

This chain links TRBV15 with TRBJ2-2; D unresolved. Between the trimmed V and J ends, which lost 0 bases and 4 bases, there was a span of 6 bases. Germline loops: CDR1 LNHNV, CDR2 YYDKDF (reference sequence). The CDR3 contains 14 residues. The CDR3 protein is CATSRDPFTGELFF. The CDR3 nucleotides read TGTGCCACCAGCAGAGATCCATTCACCGGGGAGCTGTTTTTT.

This chain links TRBV28 with TRBJ2-7; 7 nucleotides agree with TRBD2. The CDR3 is 14 residues long. Per the germline V gene, CDR1 is MDHEN and CDR2 is SYDVKM. The V and J ends lost 6 bases and 0 bases, in that order; junction bases with no gene match: 5. The CDR3 nucleotides read TGTGCCAGCAGCTCTGGGGGGGGCTCCTACGAGCAGTACTTC. Translating gives CASSSGGGSYEQYF.

The table lists this clonotype with a few counts. The chain joins TRBV7-8 to TRBJ1-1; D gene unclear. The CDR3 contains 18 residues. Germline lookup yields CDR1 SGHVS and CDR2 FQNEAQ. The V gene lost 5 bases and the J gene lost 0 bases, with 22 bases spanning the gap. As DNA, the CDR3 is TGTGCCAGCAGCGGCAGTGACCGAAGCGCCGATTTGAACACTGAAGCTTTCTTT. It yields the protein CASSGSDRSADLNTEAFF.

V and J are TRBV7-2 and TRBJ2-2, with 9 positions matching TRBD2. V was pared by 0 bases and J by 0 bases, with 2 bases of the junction left unmatched. Germline V gene sequence: CDR1 SGHTA, CDR2 FQGNSA. This CDR3 region has 17 residues. This chain's CDR3 is CASSLAGLAPNTGELFF. The CDR3 coding sequence is TGTGCCAGCAGCTTAGCTGGACTAGCGCCGAACACCGGGGAGCTGTTTTTT. Full variable domain (rest looked up from reference TRBV7-2 and TRBJ2-2): GAGVSQSPSNKVTEKGKDVELRCDPISGHTALYWYRQSLGQGLEFLIYFQGNSAPDKSGLPSDRFSAERTGGSVSTLTIQRTQQEDSAVYLCASSLAGLAPNTGELFFGEGSRLTVL.

The chain has TRBV7-2 and TRBJ2-2, with 7 positions matching TRBD1. Trimming at V came to 2 bases and at J to 2 bases, leaving 5 bases not matched to a gene. The CDR3 consists of 16 residues. The germline gives CDR1 SGHTA, CDR2 FQGNSA. The CDR3 region has the DNA TGTGCCAGCAGCTTAAGAACAGGGGCAAACACCGGGGAGCTGTTTTTT. Translation: CASSLRTGANTGELFF.

The genes are TRBV5-6 and TRBJ2-1; perhaps TRBD1 as D (5 bases). Trimming cost V 2 bases and J 2 bases, with 11 bases left between them. Per germline, CDR1 SGHDT and CDR2 YYEEEE. CDR3 length equals 15 residues. As DNA, the CDR3 is TGTGCCAGCAGCTTTTCCCAGGGTCCCTACAATGAGCAGTTCTTC. Translation gives CASSFSQGPYNEQFF.

This clonotype came up a few times. The CDR3 nucleotides are TGTGCCAGCAGCCAAGGGGGCCACCAAGAGACCCAGTACTTC. Its protein is CASSQGGHQETQYF. The V call is TRBV7-2, the J call TRBJ2-5; TRBD1 aligns across 7 bases. The CDR3 runs to 14 residues. Unmatched junction bases numbered 3, after V lost 5 bases and J lost 0 bases. In germline, CDR1 is SGHTA, CDR2 FQGNSA.

The chain joins TRBV2 to TRBJ2-4; TRBD2 agrees at 8 bases. There are 18 residues in the CDR3. CDR1 SNHLY and CDR2 FYNNEI come from the germline V gene. V lost 2 bases, J lost 7 bases, and 16 bases stayed unmatched. The CDR3 spells CASSERTSLAVVQNIQYF. The CDR3 DNA follows: TGTGCCAGCAGTGAAAGGACTAGCTTGGCGGTTGTTCAGAACATTCAGTACTTC.